Listed below are T cell receptor beta chains from one sample, sequenced in a study of blood T cell repertoires in COVID-19. Clones were read by immunoSEQ multiplex PCR, and TCRdb kept only the in-frame ones, dropping some. Of roughly 48,000 clones in the sample, 65% to 80% were seen once. The specimen sequenced was peripheral blood. These receptors all stem from a human donor with active or convalescent COVID-19. The donor label of this sample is uncertain. The CDR3 runs from the conserved cysteine through the conserved F or W. Fields, in order: clone size, V gene, D gene, J gene, CDR3 protein, CDR3 DNA. A D gene is named only where the DNA matches it firmly. Expanded clones are given a class, and other clones once, few, many or no size at all.

NA	TRBV29-1	NA	TRBJ1-4	CSVAGGAGEKLFF	TGCAGCGTCGCGGGGGGGGCAGGTGAAAAACTGTTTTTT
NA	TRBV5-6	NA	TRBJ1-1	CASSLRGGAAEAFF	TGTGCCAGCAGCTTGCGCGGGGGCGCGGCTGAAGCTTTCTTT
once	TRBV3-1/TRBV3-2	NA	TRBJ1-2	CASSETENYGYTF	TGTGCCAGCAGCGAAACAGAAAACTATGGCTACACCTTC
NA	TRBV19	NA	TRBJ1-2	CASSIGEGSRYGYTF	TGTGCCAGTAGTATAGGAGAGGGTAGTCGGTATGGCTACACCTTC
few	TRBV5-5	NA	TRBJ1-1	CASSPVGSTEAFF	TGTGCCAGCAGCCCGGTTGGGAGCACTGAAGCTTTCTTT
NA	TRBV4-2	TRBD1	TRBJ1-5	CASSQDGAGGNQPQHF	TGTGCCAGCAGCCAAGATGGGGCAGGGGGAAATCAGCCCCAGCATTTT
NA	TRBV28	NA	TRBJ1-4	CASSSLGPNEKLFF	TGTGCCAGCAGCTCTTTGGGCCCTAATGAAAAACTGTTTTTT
NA	TRBV5-6	TRBD1	TRBJ1-5	CASSPSGTGKHQPQHF	TGTGCCAGCAGCCCCTCCGGGACAGGGAAACATCAGCCCCAGCATTTT
NA	TRBV7-3	TRBD2	TRBJ2-5	CASSGGSQETQYF	TGTGCCAGCAGCGGCGGGAGTCAAGAGACCCAGTACTTC
NA	TRBV14	NA	TRBJ1-4	CASSQVRSGGWEKLFF	TGTGCCAGCAGCCAAGTTCGGTCAGGTGGCTGGGAAAAACTGTTTTTT
NA	TRBV13	NA	TRBJ1-6	CASSLSPRDSPLHF	TGTGCCAGCAGCCTATCACCCAGGGATTCACCCCTCCACTTT
NA	TRBV14	TRBD1	TRBJ2-5	CASSQADRESTQYF	TGTGCCAGCAGCCAAGCGGACAGGGAATCAACCCAGTACTTC
many	TRBV7-6	TRBD2	TRBJ2-7	CASSLGTSGSPYEQYF	TGTGCCAGCAGCTTAGGGACTAGCGGGAGTCCCTACGAGCAGTACTTC
NA	TRBV27	TRBD1	TRBJ2-5	CASSSQGSGETQYF	TGTGCCAGCAGTTCACAGGGGTCAGGCGAGACCCAGTACTTC
NA	TRBV9	NA	TRBJ2-7	CASSVQGLGDYEQYF	TGTGCCAGCAGCGTACAGGGATTAGGCGATTACGAGCAGTACTTC
NA	TRBV7-2	TRBD2	TRBJ2-7	CASRNQREDTYEQYF	TGTGCCAGCAGAAATCAGCGGGAGGACACCTACGAGCAGTACTTC
NA	TRBV24-1	TRBD1	TRBJ2-1	CATSGIGTGGNEQFF	TGTGCCACCAGTGGAATCGGGACAGGGGGCAATGAGCAGTTCTTC
NA	TRBV3-1/TRBV3-2	NA	TRBJ2-7	CASSQPYGGASGEQYF	TGTGCCAGCAGCCAACCCTATGGGGGGGCATCGGGAGAGCAGTACTTC
NA	TRBV11-2	NA	TRBJ1-1	CASSFTDKSYTEAFF	TGTGCCAGCAGCTTCACGGACAAATCCTACACTGAAGCTTTCTTT
NA	TRBV9	NA	TRBJ2-2	CASSVRAGPGGELFF	TGTGCCAGCAGCGTACGGGCAGGGCCCGGGGGGGAGCTGTTTTTT
NA	TRBV21-1	NA	TRBJ1-6	CASSFTDRVSDSPLHF	TGTGCCAGCAGCTTTACGGACAGGGTGAGTGATTCACCCCTCCACTTT
NA	TRBV6-2/TRBV6-3	NA	TRBJ1-3	CASSYVSGASGNTIYF	TGTGCCAGCAGTTACGTATCAGGGGCCTCTGGAAACACCATATATTTT
few	TRBV6-5	TRBD2	TRBJ2-5	CASSYSLAGGRETQYF	TGTGCCAGCAGTTACTCTCTAGCGGGAGGGAGAGAGACCCAGTACTTC
NA	TRBV5-4	TRBD2	TRBJ2-7	CASSLELAGYEQYF	TGTGCCAGCAGCTTGGAACTAGCGGGATACGAGCAGTACTTC
once	TRBV1	NA	TRBJ2-3	CTSSQVGLAPDTQYF	TGCACCAGCAGCCAAGTTGGACTAGCGCCAGATACGCAGTATTTT
NA	TRBV4-3	NA	TRBJ2-2	CASSQGLANTGELFF	TGCGCCAGCAGCCAAGGACTAGCGAACACCGGGGAGCTGTTTTTT
NA	TRBV29-1	NA	TRBJ1-3	CSVRGGVAGNTIYF	TGCAGCGTTCGAGGGGGGGTGGCAGGAAACACCATATATTTT
NA	TRBV19	NA	TRBJ2-1	CASRMVGQAYNEQFF	TGTGCCAGTAGAATGGTGGGGCAGGCCTACAATGAGCAGTTCTTC
NA	TRBV19	NA	TRBJ1-2	CATRTDGYTF	TGTGCCACCCGGACAGATGGCTACACCTTC
NA	TRBV11-3	NA	TRBJ2-5	CASEAAGQETQYF	TGTGCCAGCGAAGCGGCAGGCCAAGAGACCCAGTACTTC
NA	TRBV7-6	TRBD1	TRBJ2-7	CASSPRRDSYEQYF	TGTGCCAGCAGCCCCCGCCGGGACAGCTACGAGCAGTACTTC
NA	TRBV3-1/TRBV3-2	NA	TRBJ2-2	CASSHTGANTGELFF	TGTGCCAGCAGCCATACGGGAGCTAACACCGGGGAGCTGTTTTTT
few	TRBV2	TRBD1	TRBJ1-5	CASTGTGHFVSNQPQHF	TGTGCCAGCACAGGGACAGGACATTTTGTAAGCAATCAGCCCCAGCATTTT
NA	TRBV9	NA	TRBJ2-7	CASSVASREGDEQYF	TGTGCCAGCAGCGTAGCTTCCAGGGAAGGAGACGAGCAGTACTTC
NA	TRBV7-2	TRBD1	TRBJ1-2	CASSLTITMGQIYGYTF	TGTGCCAGCAGCCTGACCATAACCATGGGACAGATCTATGGCTACACCTTC
NA	TRBV5-1	TRBD1	TRBJ2-3	CASSSGGSTTDTQYF	TGCGCCAGCAGCTCAGGGGGCTCGACGACAGATACGCAGTATTTT
NA	TRBV3-1/TRBV3-2	TRBD2	TRBJ2-5	CASSQVPPSGDQETQYF	TGTGCCAGCAGCCAAGTTCCCCCTAGCGGAGATCAAGAGACCCAGTACTTC
NA	TRBV10-2	NA	TRBJ2-7	CASSKGHWDSYEQYF	TGCGCCAGCAGTAAGGGACACTGGGACTCCTACGAGCAGTACTTC
few	TRBV28	NA	TRBJ2-2	CASFDPRSPGELFF	TGTGCCAGCTTCGATCCTCGGAGCCCCGGGGAGCTGTTTTTT
NA	TRBV18	TRBD1	TRBJ2-2	CASSRNRGVRTGELFF	TGTGCCAGCTCAAGAAACAGGGGTGTGAGAACCGGGGAGCTGTTTTTT